A single sample is the source of the 28 T cell receptor beta chains below, sequenced in a study of blood T cells in healthy people across ages. With a J-beta primer mix and a sample-barcoded 5' primer, a second PCR ran 7 to 11 cycles. MiXCR was run by TCRdb on the 5' RACE reads, yielding one entry per CDR3 protein. The data hold about 1 million distinct CDR3 sequences, with 45% observed a single time. Material: blood. These receptor sequences come from a woman aged 60-75 years in good health.

This clonotype was seen a handful of times. The V and J genes are TRBV6-5 and TRBJ2-7; the match to TRBD1 covers 8 bases. There are 12 residues in the CDR3. Germline lookup yields CDR1 MNHEY and CDR2 SVGAGI. Losses at the gene ends were 5 bases for V and 6 bases for J; bases not matched to a gene: 3. CDR3 amino acids: CASSKTGGEQYF. CDR3 nucleotide sequence: TGTGCCAGCAGTAAAACAGGGGGCGAGCAGTACTTC.

This clonotype appeared a few times. The chain uses TRBV29-1 and TRBJ2-5; no definite D call. CDR1 and CDR2 (germline): SQVTM, ANQGSEA. CDR3 size: 13 residues. V lost 4 bases and J 3 bases, leaving 12 bases between the germline ends. CDR3 residues: CSVGPRSEETQYF. CDR3 DNA: TGCAGCGTTGGTCCACGGTCGGAAGAGACCCAGTACTTC.

The chain couples TRBV28 to TRBJ2-7, with a tentative D call TRBD1 (5 bases). V lost 8 bases and J 2 bases, leaving 13 bases between the germline ends. The CDR3 totals 13 residues. CDR1 and CDR2 (germline): MDHEN, SYDVKM. The CDR3 nucleotides are TGTGCCAGCGGCGGACATCTCGCCTACGAGCAGTACTTC. Its translation is CASGGHLAYEQYF. Variable domain in full (rest from reference TRBV28 and TRBJ2-7): DVKVTQSSRYLVKRTGEKVFLECVQDMDHENMFWYRQDPGLGLRLIYFSYDVKMKEKGDIPEGYSVSREKKERFSLILESASTNQTSMYLCASGGHLAYEQYFGPGTRLTVT.

This chain links TRBV27 with TRBJ2-7; TRBD2 matches 11 bases. This CDR3 region has 15 residues. Trimming cost V 3 bases and J 3 bases; bases outside gene matches: 4. The germline V gene has CDR1 MNHEY and CDR2 SMNVEV (reference sequence). The CDR3 region has the DNA TGTGCCAGCAGTTTTGCCGGGACTAGCGGCTACGAGCAGTACTTC. Its protein product is CASSFAGTSGYEQYF.

The chain couples TRBV5-1 to TRBJ2-7, with D perhaps assigned TRBD1 or TRBD2 (5 bases each). V lost 1 base to trimming and J lost 0 bases, with 14 bases between them. The CDR3 contains 16 residues. Germline CDR1 is SGHRS and CDR2 is YFSETQ. In nucleotides, the CDR3 is TGCGCCAGCAGCTTGTTGGGGGACCCCAGCTCCTACGAGCAGTACTTC. Its translation: CASSLLGDPSSYEQYF.

J is TRBJ2-3 and V is TRBV7-2; possible D gene TRBD2, 6 bases. Germline CDR1 SGHTA, CDR2 FQGNSA. Trimming cost V 1 base and J 4 bases, with 15 bases left between them. The CDR3 covers 16 residues. The CDR3 coding sequence is TGTGCCAGCAGCTTAGGCGCGCCCGGGACTGCAGATACGCAGTATTTT. It is translated as CASSLGAPGTADTQYF.

J is TRBJ1-2 and V is TRBV29-1, with a tentative D call TRBD1 (5 bases). In germline, CDR1 is SQVTM, CDR2 ANQGSEA. This CDR3 spans 14 amino acids. Trimming took 3 bases from V and 2 from J, leaving 13 bases between them. CDR3 sequence reads: CSVDRVGMNYGYTF. CDR3 bases: TGCAGCGTTGACAGGGTAGGGATGAACTATGGCTACACCTTC.

This sequence joins TRBV7-8 and TRBJ2-6; D might be TRBD2 (5 bases). The CDR3 contains 17 residues. From germline, CDR1 is SGHVS and CDR2 FQNEAQ. The V gene lost 3 bases and the J gene lost 4 bases, with 16 bases spanning the gap. CDR3 residues: CASSLSVGGRGANVLTF. DNA of the CDR3: TGTGCCAGCAGCTTGTCGGTAGGAGGACGAGGGGCCAACGTCCTGACTTTC.

V usage is TRBV20-1 and J usage is TRBJ2-3, with no clear D. Trimming took off 0 bases at V and 2 bases at J, with 12 bases between the two ends. Germline CDR1 reads DFQATT; CDR2 reads SNEGSKA (reference sequence). This CDR3 is 15 amino acids long. The CDR3 protein is CSARDISRHTDTQYF. CDR3 in DNA: TGCAGTGCTAGAGATATTAGCAGACACACAGATACGCAGTATTTT.

The rearrangement links TRBV9 to TRBJ2-7; perhaps TRBD1 as D (6 bases). This CDR3 has 14 residues. CDR1 is SGDLS, CDR2 YYNGEE, per germline. The V and J ends lost 0 bases and 0 bases respectively, with 7 bases between them. The DNA of the CDR3 is TGTGCCAGCAGCGTAGCACAGGGCTCCTACGAGCAGTACTTC. This gives the protein CASSVAQGSYEQYF.

This chain links TRBV27 with TRBJ2-7; D not certain. Deletions cut 4 bases from V and 0 bases from J, with 13 bases between. The CDR3 is 15 residues long. The V gene's germline CDR1 is MNHEY and CDR2 SMNVEV (reference sequence). CDR3 residues: CASSYQVAASYEQYF. The CDR3, as DNA: TGTGCCAGCAGTTACCAAGTGGCGGCCTCCTACGAGCAGTACTTC.

This clonotype was observed a handful of times. This chain uses TRBV10-3 with TRBJ2-7; a weak D match, TRBD1 (6 bases). The V and J ends lost 0 bases and 9 bases respectively, with 21 bases between them. Germline V gene lookup returns CDR1 ENHRY and CDR2 SYGVKD. CDR3 length equals 16 residues. The CDR3 sequence is CAISESHTGNEGVQYF. The CDR3 DNA is TGTGCCATCAGTGAGTCCCACACCGGGAATGAGGGGGTGCAGTACTTC.

This clonotype has just a few counts. This chain connects TRBV15 to TRBJ2-7, with a possible D match to TRBD1 (6 bases). Looked up from germline, CDR1 is LNHNV and CDR2 is YYDKDF (reference sequence). The CDR3 runs to 12 residues. V was pared by 6 bases and J by 4 bases, with 10 bases between. The CDR3 here is CATRADSYEQYF. CDR3 DNA: TGTGCCACCAGGGCGGACAGTTACGAGCAGTACTTC.

This chain connects TRBV7-2 to TRBJ2-1; D gene ambiguous. Per the germline V gene, CDR1 is SGHTA and CDR2 is FQGNSA. This CDR3 comprises 12 residues. Deletions cut 5 bases from V and 8 bases from J, with 10 bases between. This chain's CDR3 is CASSPTFDEQFF. Here the CDR3 DNA reads TGTGCCAGCAGCCCCACGTTCGATGAGCAGTTCTTC.

The V gene is TRBV4-1, the J gene TRBJ2-5, with 9 bases that match TRBD2. The length of the CDR3 is 15 residues. Germline CDR1 is MGHRA and CDR2 is YSYEKL. The V and J ends lost 6 bases and 11 bases, in that order; junction bases with no gene match: 16. The CDR3 nucleotides read TGCGCCAGCAGTGTAACTGGGACTAGCAAAGGAGAGCAGTACTTC. Its translation: CASSVTGTSKGEQYF.

Of note for this clonotype: Just one base apart from a much larger clone, this may be a read error. This chain links TRBV15 with TRBJ2-1, with 9 bases identical to TRBD1. The CDR3 consists of 15 residues. The V gene's germline CDR1 is LNHNV and CDR2 YYDKDF (reference sequence). The trim removed 11 bases at V and 6 bases at J, leaving 14 bases unmatched. The CDR3 loop reads CAASLRDRALNEQFF. The CDR3 nucleotides read TGTGCCGCCTCCCTTCGGGACAGGGCCCTCAATGAGCAGTTCTTC.

The gene calls are TRBV6-1 and TRBJ2-1; D call uncertain. Trimming removed 5 bases at V and 11 bases at J, with 31 bases between. CDR1 is MNHNS, CDR2 SASEGT, per germline. The CDR3 runs to 18 residues. Written as DNA, the CDR3 is TGTGCCAGCAGTAGTCCTGCCTCGGCTAGGCATTCAAAAGGAAAGCAGTTCTTC. Its protein is CASSSPASARHSKGKQFF.

The V gene is TRBV7-9, the J gene TRBJ2-5; TRBD2 is a possible D gene (5 bases). V lost 4 bases to trimming and J lost 2 bases, with 17 bases between them. There are 16 residues in the CDR3. Germline V gene data show CDR1 as SEHNR and CDR2 as FQNEAQ (reference sequence). This CDR3 is CASSSPSDTRQETQYF. The CDR3 coding sequence is TGTGCCAGCAGCTCCCCAAGCGATACTAGACAAGAGACCCAGTACTTC.

J is TRBJ2-1 and V is TRBV2, with 11 bases matching TRBD2. Looked up from germline, CDR1 is SNHLY and CDR2 is FYNNEI. The CDR3 has 18 amino acids. J gave up 3 bases and V 7 bases, and 14 bases lay outside the gene matches. The CDR3 DNA follows: TGTGCCAGCAACCCAAGGGGGGGACTAGCGGCTCGCTACAATGAGCAGTTCTTC. Protein sequence: CASNPRGGLAARYNEQFF.

J is TRBJ2-1 and V is TRBV20-1; weak D call: TRBD1 (5 bases). In germline, CDR1 is DFQATT, CDR2 SNEGSKA (reference sequence). There are 13 residues in the CDR3. V was clipped by 4 bases and J by 5 bases, with 12 bases between them. CDR3 loop: CSATGIANNEQFF. The CDR3 coding sequence is TGCAGTGCTACAGGGATAGCCAACAATGAGCAGTTCTTC.

This clonotype appeared a few times. The chain carries TRBV7-3 and TRBJ2-1; TRBD2 aligns across 9 bases. This CDR3 contains 15 residues. Germline V gene lookup returns CDR1 SGHTA and CDR2 FQGTGA. V shed 2 bases and J 12 bases; nucleotides not matched to a gene: 11. The CDR3 sequence: CASSLVASGTGRQFF. The DNA for the CDR3 is TGTGCCAGCAGCTTAGTGGCTAGCGGGACCGGCAGGCAGTTCTTC. Based on the CDR3 plus reference TRBV7-3 and TRBJ2-1, the full variable domain is GAGVSQTPSNKVTEKGKYVELRCDPISGHTALYWYRQSLGQGPEFLIYFQGTGAADDSGLPNDRFFAVRPEGSVSTLKIQRTERGDSAVYLCASSLVASGTGRQFFGPGTRLTVL.

This clonotype was observed a single time. CDR3 amino acids: CASTRPTGGIETQYF. CDR3 coding DNA: TGTGCCAGCACCAGACCCACAGGGGGCATAGAGACCCAGTACTTC. This sequence joins TRBV7-2 and TRBJ2-5; 9 bases are a match to TRBD1. The V gene's germline CDR1 is SGHTA and CDR2 FQGNSA. The CDR3 runs to 15 residues. V was clipped by 7 bases and J by 4 bases; unmatched bases: 10.

This clonotype has a handful of counts. The chain combines TRBV12-3 or TRBV12-4 with TRBJ2-3, with D possibly matching TRBD1 (6 bases). The ends were cut back, 7 bases at V and 1 base at J, with 15 bases in the middle. The length of the CDR3 is 15 residues. Written as DNA, the CDR3 is TGTGCCAGCACCAGACGGACAGTCGGCACAGATACGCAGTATTTT. This translates into CASTRRTVGTDTQYF.

The chain couples TRBV27 to TRBJ2-3; 10 positions match TRBD1. This CDR3 has 15 amino acids. CDR1 and CDR2 (germline): MNHEY, SMNVEV (reference sequence). Trimming took 6 bases from V and 6 from J; bases not matched to a gene: 9. The CDR3 DNA follows: TGTGCCAGCAGCGCCGGGACAGGGGTCGCGGATACGCAGTATTTT. Translated, it gives CASSAGTGVADTQYF.

This clonotype was seen a few times. The CDR3 bases are TGTGCCAGCAGCCCGGACCTTCAAGAGACCCAGTACTTC. This translates into CASSPDLQETQYF. The chain combines TRBV7-9 with TRBJ2-5; D gene ambiguous. Germline values: CDR1 SEHNR, CDR2 FQNEAQ (reference sequence). The CDR3 runs to 13 residues. The V gene lost 5 bases and the J gene lost 2 bases, with 9 bases spanning the gap.

The chain joins TRBV7-9 to TRBJ2-1; 7 bases are shared with TRBD1. From germline, CDR1 is SEHNR and CDR2 FQNEAQ (reference sequence). The CDR3 is made up of 17 amino acids. V was pared by 5 bases and J by 9 bases, with 19 bases of the junction left unmatched. This chain's CDR3 is CASSPRPGQIPLGEQFF. As DNA, the CDR3 is TGTGCCAGCAGCCCACGGCCGGGACAGATCCCGCTCGGTGAGCAGTTCTTC.

V and J are TRBV19 and TRBJ2-4; D is perhaps TRBD1 (6 bases). The DNA end is a closer match to TRBJ2-7, so the J assignment may be wrong. Germline CDR1 and CDR2: LNHDA and SQIVND (reference sequence). The CDR3 has 14 residues. The CDR3 DNA reads TGTGCCAGTAAATTTAATGGGGGCTTCTACGAGCAGTACTTC. Residues: CASKFNGGFYEQYF.

This clonotype was found a few times. J is TRBJ2-7 and V is TRBV3-1, with no clear D. V was clipped by 3 bases and J by 2 bases, with 14 bases between them. Germline V gives CDR1 LGHDT, CDR2 YNNKEL (reference sequence). This CDR3 region has 15 residues. The CDR3 region is CASSHLRRPPYEQYF. CDR3 nucleotides: TGTGCCAGCAGCCATCTTCGGCGGCCGCCCTACGAGCAGTACTTC.